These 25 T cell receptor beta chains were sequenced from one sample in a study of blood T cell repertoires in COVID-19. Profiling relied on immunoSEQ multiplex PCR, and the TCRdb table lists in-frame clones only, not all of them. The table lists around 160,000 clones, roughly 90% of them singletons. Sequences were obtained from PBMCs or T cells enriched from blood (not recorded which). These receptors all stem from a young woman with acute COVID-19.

The CDR3 DNA reads TGCGCCAGCAGCCAATATGGACAGACTAATGAAAAACTGTTTTTT. It codes for CASSQYGQTNEKLFF. The chain carries TRBV4-1 and TRBJ1-4; D perhaps matches TRBD1 (6 bases). V dropped 2 bases and J dropped 2 bases, with 9 bases sitting between them. Germline-derived CDR1 and CDR2 are MGHRA and YSYEKL. The CDR3 has 15 amino acids.

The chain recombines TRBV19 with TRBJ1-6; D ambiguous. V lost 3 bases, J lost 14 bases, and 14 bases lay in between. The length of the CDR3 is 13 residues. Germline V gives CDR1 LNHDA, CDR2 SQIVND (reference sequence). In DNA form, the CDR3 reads TGTGCCAGTAGTATCGACGGGAGGAGGTCCCTCCACTTT. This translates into CASSIDGRRSLHF.

CDR3 loop: CASSAGFETEAFF. The DNA for the CDR3 is TGCGCCAGCAGCGCGGGGTTCGAGACTGAAGCTTTCTTT. The V call is TRBV5-1, the J call TRBJ1-1; no clear D gene. The CDR3 contains 13 residues. Germline CDR1 is SGHRS and CDR2 is YFSETQ. V was pared by 4 bases and J by 5 bases, with 12 bases between.

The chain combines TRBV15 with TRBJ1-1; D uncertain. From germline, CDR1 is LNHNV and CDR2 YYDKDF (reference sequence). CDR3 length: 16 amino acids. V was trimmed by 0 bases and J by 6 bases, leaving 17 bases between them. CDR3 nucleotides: TGTGCCACCAGCAGAGATTTCGGGTCCGTGAGGGCTGAAGCTTTCTTT. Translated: CATSRDFGSVRAEAFF.

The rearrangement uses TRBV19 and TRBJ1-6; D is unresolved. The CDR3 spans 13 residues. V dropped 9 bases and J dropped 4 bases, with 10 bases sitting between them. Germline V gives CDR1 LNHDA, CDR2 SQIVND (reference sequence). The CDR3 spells CASRDLYNSPLHF. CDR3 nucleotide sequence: TGTGCCAGCCGGGATCTGTATAATTCACCCCTCCACTTT.

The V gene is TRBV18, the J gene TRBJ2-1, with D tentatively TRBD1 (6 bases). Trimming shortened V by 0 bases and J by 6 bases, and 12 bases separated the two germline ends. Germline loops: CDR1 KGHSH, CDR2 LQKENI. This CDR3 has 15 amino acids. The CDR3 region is CASSPPGAGGNEQFF. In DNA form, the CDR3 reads TGTGCCAGCTCACCACCGGGGGCGGGCGGCAATGAGCAGTTCTTC.

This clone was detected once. As DNA, the CDR3 is TGTGCCAGCAGCGCCGGACAAGGCTTTAATTCACCCCTCCACTTT. Translating gives CASSAGQGFNSPLHF. The chain joins TRBV9 to TRBJ1-6, with a possible D match to TRBD1 (5 bases). V lost 3 bases to trimming and J lost 6 bases, with 13 bases between them. CDR3 length equals 15 residues. Looked up from germline, CDR1 is SGDLS and CDR2 is YYNGEE. Drawing the rest from reference TRBV9 and TRBJ1-6, the complete variable domain is DSGVTQTPKHLITATGQRVTLRCSPRSGDLSVYWYQQSLDQGLQFLIQYYNGEERAKGNILERFSAQQFPDLHSELNLSSLELGDSALYFCASSAGQGFNSPLHFGNGTRLTVT.

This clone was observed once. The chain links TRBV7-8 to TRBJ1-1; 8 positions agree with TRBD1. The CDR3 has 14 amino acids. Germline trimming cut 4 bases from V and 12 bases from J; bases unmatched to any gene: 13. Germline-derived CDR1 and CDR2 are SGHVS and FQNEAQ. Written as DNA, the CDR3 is TGTGCCAGCAGCTCCGGACAGGGAGTGGGAAGGACTTTCTTT. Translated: CASSSGQGVGRTFF.

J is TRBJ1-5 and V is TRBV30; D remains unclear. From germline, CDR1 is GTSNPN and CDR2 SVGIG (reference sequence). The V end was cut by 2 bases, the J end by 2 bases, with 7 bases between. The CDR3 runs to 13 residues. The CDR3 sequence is CAWSLLGNQPQHF. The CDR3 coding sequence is TGTGCCTGGAGTCTACTGGGCAATCAGCCCCAGCATTTT.

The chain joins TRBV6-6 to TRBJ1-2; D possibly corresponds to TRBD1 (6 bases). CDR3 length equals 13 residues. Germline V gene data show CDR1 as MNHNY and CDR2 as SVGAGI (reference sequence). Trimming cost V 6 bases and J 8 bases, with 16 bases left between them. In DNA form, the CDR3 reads TGTGCCAGCAGCTTAGCTACAGGGTCCGGCTACACCTTC. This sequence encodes CASSLATGSGYTF.

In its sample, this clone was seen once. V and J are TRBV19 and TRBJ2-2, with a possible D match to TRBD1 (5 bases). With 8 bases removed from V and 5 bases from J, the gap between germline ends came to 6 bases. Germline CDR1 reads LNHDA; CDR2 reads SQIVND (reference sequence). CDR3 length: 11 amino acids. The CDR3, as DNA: TGTGCCAGTTACAGGACCGGGGAGCTGTTTTTT. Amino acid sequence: CASYRTGELFF. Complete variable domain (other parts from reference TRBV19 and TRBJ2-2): DGGITQSPKYLFRKEGQNVTLSCEQNLNHDAMYWYRQDPGQGLRLIYYSQIVNDFQKGDIAEGYSVSREKKESFPLTVTSAQKNPTAFYLCASYRTGELFFGEGSRLTVL.

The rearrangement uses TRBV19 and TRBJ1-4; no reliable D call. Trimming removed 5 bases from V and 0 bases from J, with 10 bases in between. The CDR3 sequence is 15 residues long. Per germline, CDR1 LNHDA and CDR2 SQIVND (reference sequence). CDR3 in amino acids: CASSPPYSTNEKLFF. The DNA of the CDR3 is TGTGCCAGTAGTCCTCCCTACTCAACTAATGAAAAACTGTTTTTT. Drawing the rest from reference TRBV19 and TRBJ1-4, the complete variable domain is DGGITQSPKYLFRKEGQNVTLSCEQNLNHDAMYWYRQDPGQGLRLIYYSQIVNDFQKGDIAEGYSVSREKKESFPLTVTSAQKNPTAFYLCASSPPYSTNEKLFFGSGTQLSVL.

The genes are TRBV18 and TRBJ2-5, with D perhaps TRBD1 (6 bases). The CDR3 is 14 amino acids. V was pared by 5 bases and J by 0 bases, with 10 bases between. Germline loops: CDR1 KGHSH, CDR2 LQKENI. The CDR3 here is CASSNREYQETQYF. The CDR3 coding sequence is TGTGCCAGCTCAAACAGGGAGTACCAAGAGACCCAGTACTTC.

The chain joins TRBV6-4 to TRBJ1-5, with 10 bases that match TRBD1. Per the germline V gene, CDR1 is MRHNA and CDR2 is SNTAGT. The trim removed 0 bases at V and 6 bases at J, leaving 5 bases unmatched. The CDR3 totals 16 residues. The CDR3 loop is CASSDSRDRGPQPQHF. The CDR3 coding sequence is TGTGCCAGCAGTGACTCGAGAGACAGGGGGCCTCAGCCCCAGCATTTT.

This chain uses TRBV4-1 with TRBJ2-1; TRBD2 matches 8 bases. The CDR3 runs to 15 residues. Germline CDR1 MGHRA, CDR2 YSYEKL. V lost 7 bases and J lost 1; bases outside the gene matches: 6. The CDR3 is CASTRASGSYNEQFF. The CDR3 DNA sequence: TGCGCCAGCACCAGGGCTAGCGGGTCCTACAATGAGCAGTTCTTC.

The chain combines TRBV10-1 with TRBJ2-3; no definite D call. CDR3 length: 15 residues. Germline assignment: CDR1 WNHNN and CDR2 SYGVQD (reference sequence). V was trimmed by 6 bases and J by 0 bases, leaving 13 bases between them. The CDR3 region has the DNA TGCGCCAGCAGGCTGGAGATAACTAGCACAGATACGCAGTATTTT. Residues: CASRLEITSTDTQYF.

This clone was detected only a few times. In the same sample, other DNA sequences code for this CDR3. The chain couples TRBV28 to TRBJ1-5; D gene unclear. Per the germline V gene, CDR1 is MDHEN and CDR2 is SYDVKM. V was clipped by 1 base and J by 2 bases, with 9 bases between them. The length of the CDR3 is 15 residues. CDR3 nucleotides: TGTGCCAGCAGTTTATCAGGAGGTGGCAATCAGCCCCAGCATTTT. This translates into CASSLSGGGNQPQHF.

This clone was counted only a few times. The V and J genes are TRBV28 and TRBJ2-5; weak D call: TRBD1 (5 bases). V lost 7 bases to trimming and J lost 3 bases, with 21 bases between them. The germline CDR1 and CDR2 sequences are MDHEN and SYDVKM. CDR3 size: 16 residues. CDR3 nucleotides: TGTGCCAGCACCACTTCCCGGCAGGACACAAAAGAGACCCAGTACTTC. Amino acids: CASTTSRQDTKETQYF.

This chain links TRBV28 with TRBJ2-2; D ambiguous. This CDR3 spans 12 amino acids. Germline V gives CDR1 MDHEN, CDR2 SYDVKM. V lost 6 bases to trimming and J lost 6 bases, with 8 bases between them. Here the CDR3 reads CASSPTPGELFF. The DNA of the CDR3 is TGTGCCAGCAGCCCGACACCCGGGGAGCTGTTTTTT.

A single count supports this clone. In DNA, the CDR3 is TGTGCAGTAGAGGGGGAAGTGGCTAACTATGGCTACACCTTC. Translated, it gives CAVEGEVANYGYTF. The V and J genes are TRBV28 and TRBJ1-2; a weak D match, TRBD1 (6 bases). This CDR3 spans 14 amino acids. Germline assignment: CDR1 MDHEN and CDR2 SYDVKM.

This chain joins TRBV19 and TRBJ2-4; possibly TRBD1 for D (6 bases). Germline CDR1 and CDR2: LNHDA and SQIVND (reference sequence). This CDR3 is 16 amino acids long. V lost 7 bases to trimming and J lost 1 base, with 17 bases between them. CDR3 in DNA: TGTGCCAGTACTAAGTCAGGGGACGGGGCCAAAAACATTCAGTACTTC. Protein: CASTKSGDGAKNIQYF.

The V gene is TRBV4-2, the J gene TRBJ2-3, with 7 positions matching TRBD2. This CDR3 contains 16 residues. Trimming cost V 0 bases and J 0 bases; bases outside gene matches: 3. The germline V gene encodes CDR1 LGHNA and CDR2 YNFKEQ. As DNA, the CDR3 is TGTGCCAGCAGCCAAGATGGGGGGGAAAGCACAGATACGCAGTATTTT. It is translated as CASSQDGGESTDTQYF.

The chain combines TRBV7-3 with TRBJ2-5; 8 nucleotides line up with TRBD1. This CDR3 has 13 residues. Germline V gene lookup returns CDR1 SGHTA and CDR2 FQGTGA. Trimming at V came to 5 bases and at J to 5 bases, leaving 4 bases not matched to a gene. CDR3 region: CASSGQGWETQYF. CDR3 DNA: TGTGCCAGCAGCGGACAGGGTTGGGAGACCCAGTACTTC.

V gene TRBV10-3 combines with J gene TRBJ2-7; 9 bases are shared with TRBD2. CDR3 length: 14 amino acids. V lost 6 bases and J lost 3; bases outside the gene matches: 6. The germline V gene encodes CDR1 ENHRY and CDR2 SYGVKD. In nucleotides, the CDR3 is TGTGCCATCAGGAAAGCGGGAGGTATCTACGAGCAGTACTTC. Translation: CAIRKAGGIYEQYF.

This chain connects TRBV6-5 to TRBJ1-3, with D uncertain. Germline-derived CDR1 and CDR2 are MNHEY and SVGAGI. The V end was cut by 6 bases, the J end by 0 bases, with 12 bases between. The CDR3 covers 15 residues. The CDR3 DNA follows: TGTGCCAGCAGGGCGGGTAGGAGCTCTGGAAACACCATATATTTT. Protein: CASRAGRSSGNTIYF.